This entry concerns a single T cell receptor beta chain. Its binding antigen is unknown. Base qualities are not provided; no much larger clone lies one nucleotide away. Receptor amplification or capture employed the immunoSEQ multiplex PCR assay. TCRdb limited this immuneACCESS table to in-frame rearrangements with V and J called. A share of clones is missing; checked studies link under half to unresolved V genes, and the rest is unexplained. This sample gives about 730,000 clones in total; 75% to 90% of them show up just once. The top ten hold around 0.01% of the sample. The data are from a study of shared T cell receptors in the human thymus (dated by TCRdb to the early 2020s). Notes on the research overall: The study examined how self-reactive, shared T-cell receptor alpha chains are generated in the human thymus.

Taken from cysteine to phenylalanine, the CDR3 has 17 residues. Of the read, only the CDR3 DNA is kept; its 51 bases are in frame from base 1. V is cut back by 5 bases and J by 5 bases, with 12 bases in the junction unmatched. Via the germline V gene (reference sequence), CDR1 is SEHNR and CDR2 FQNEAQ. The sample was also reused in another study, on human thymus T cells. Reported in the second study: The donors were immunologically healthy infants in Finland who had open corrective cardiac surgery for congenital heart defects. Thymus tissue was obtained as surgical resects removed during corrective cardiac surgery. Usage of V and J gene segments appeared to be biased in both the thymic and the peripheral blood repertoires. Highly overlapping thymic TCR repertoires among unrelated individuals were reported in the related research. The study described the TCR alpha and beta repertoires in roughly 8 infant thymus samples and a handful of matching peripheral blood samples. The infant donors were about 6 to 244 days old, and the cohort included over 5 males and a couple of females. Thymocytes were mechanically released from the tissue and were stored as pellets of roughly 9-30 million cells at -70 degrees C. A QIAsymphony instrument was used to extract genomic DNA from frozen cell pellets. TCRB and TCRAD loci were amplified from a standardized quantity of quality-controlled genomic DNA using the immunoSEQ multiplex PCR assay. The amplicons covered the V(D)J region and were long enough to include the CDR3 and to identify the V and J genes. Through the commercial immunoSEQ service, the amplicons were sequenced on an Illumina platform. Primer bias and sequencing errors were corrected as previously described, and TCRAD and TCRB were defined on the basis of the IMGT database. The repertoires were analysed using immunoSEQ Analyzer 3.0 and VDJTools for basic statistics, V/J segment usage, diversity estimates, rarefaction and pairwise overlap. To estimate diversity, the Chao1, ChaoE, Efron-Thisted, Shannon and inverse Simpson indices were applied, and diversity was also estimated on datasets down-sampled to the smallest sample. For repertoire overlap, CDR3 nucleotide sequence, V gene and J gene had to match strictly, and clustering was done by Jaccard-based multidimensional scaling. On average, approximately 860,000 unique TCRB clonotypes were obtained from thymus samples, compared with about 86,000 from blood samples.

The receptor's source is a girl under three years old with a congenital heart defect. Donor details come from another sample of the same person, matched by shared clones. The chain links TRBV7-9 with TRBJ2-2; the junction holds 9 bases that match TRBD1. Material: thymocytes. The CDR3 reads as follows: CASSPPPGQGFTGELFF. The DNA sequence is TGTGCCAGCAGCCCACCCCCGGGACAGGGATTTACCGGGGAGCTGTTTTTT.